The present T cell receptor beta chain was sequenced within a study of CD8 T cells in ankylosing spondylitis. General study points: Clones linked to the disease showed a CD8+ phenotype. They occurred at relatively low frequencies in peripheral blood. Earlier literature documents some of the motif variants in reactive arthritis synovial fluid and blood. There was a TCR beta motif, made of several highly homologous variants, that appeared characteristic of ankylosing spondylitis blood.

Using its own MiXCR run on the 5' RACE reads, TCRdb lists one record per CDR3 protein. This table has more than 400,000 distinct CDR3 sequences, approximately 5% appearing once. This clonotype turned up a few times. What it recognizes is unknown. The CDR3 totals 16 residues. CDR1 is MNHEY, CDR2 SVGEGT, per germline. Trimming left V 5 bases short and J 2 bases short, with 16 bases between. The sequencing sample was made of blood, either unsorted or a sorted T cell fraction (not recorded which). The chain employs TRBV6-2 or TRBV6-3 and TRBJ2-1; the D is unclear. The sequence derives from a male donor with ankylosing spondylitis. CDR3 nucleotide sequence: TGTGCCAGCAGTCCTACGGTGGTCGCGCCCTACAATGAGCAGTTCTTC. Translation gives CASSPTVVAPYNEQFF.